This T cell receptor (beta chain) appears in the sequencing data of a study of Ad26.COV2.S vaccination and SARS-CoV-2 variants. As for treatment: 15 to 20 received Ad26.COV2.S at low or high dose, single or two shots; roughly 5 received placebo; per-sample allocation not given. Specimen acquisition occurred on day 63 following the initial vaccine or placebo injection. The CDR3 loop spans 13 amino acids. V shed 6 bases and J shed 1 base, with 7 bases lying between them. The germline CDR1 and CDR2 sequences are LGHDT and YNNKEL (reference sequence). The table came from immunoSEQ multiplex PCR; TCRdb's copy has only in-frame clones and leaves some out. The profile shows 350,000 to 450,000 clones, roughly 90% of them singletons.

The V call is TRBV3-1 (or the pseudogene TRBV3-2), the J call TRBJ1-3; D uncertain. This sample comprised peripheral blood, obtained in a trial of Ad26.COV2.S vaccine versus placebo. The TCR comes from a person between 18 and 65 years old who received the Ad26.COV2.S COVID-19 vaccine or a placebo. The CDR3 sequence is CASRSLSGNTIYF. In DNA form, the CDR3 reads TGTGCCAGCAGATCCCTATCTGGAAACACCATATATTTT.